This T cell receptor beta chain was recorded in a study of shared clonotypes between healthy human individuals. Profiling relied on immunoSEQ multiplex PCR, and the TCRdb table lists in-frame clones only, not all of them. This table holds about 2,500,000 clones, approximately 92% found once. Overall study results and limits: On the whole, naive subsets had larger estimated richness than memory subsets had. The study's rarefaction showed incomplete sorted-subset sequencing despite large depth.

Worth noting for this clone: Its antigen is still unknown.

Germline CDR1 is MGHRA and CDR2 is YSYEKL. V was shortened by 6 bases and J by 1 base, with 13 bases between the two germline ends. This CDR3 has 14 residues. There were no recent acute infections or vaccinations among the donors, who were healthy HIV-negative adults. This TCR was recovered from a man younger than 30 in good health. The specimen sequenced was naive CD4+ T cells sorted from blood. The subset is: CD45RA+ positively selected. V is TRBV4-1 and J is TRBJ2-7; a weak D match, TRBD1 (6 bases). This CDR3 is CASSREGQSYEQYF. CDR3 bases: TGCGCCAGCAGTCGGGAAGGACAGTCCTACGAGCAGTACTTC.